The rows below give T cell receptor beta chains drawn from one sample of a study of shared clonotypes between healthy human individuals. This table comes from immunoSEQ multiplex PCR, and its TCRdb copy is limited to in-frame clones, with some not included. The data contain about 2.2 million clones, just over 90% of them singletons. Sequences were obtained from naive CD8+ T cells from PBMCs. Source of these receptors: a man aged 18 to 30 in good health. Some clones in this sample may be carry-over from other donors' samples. Both conserved end residues are part of each CDR3. Fields, in order: J gene, V gene, D gene, clone size, CDR3 protein, CDR3 DNA. A D gene is named only where the DNA matches it firmly. The size of a clone is reported for some rows only, either as once, few or many, or as a class for expanded clones.

TRBJ1-4	TRBV15	TRBD1	few	CATRTGGSEKLFF	TGTGCCACCCGGACAGGGGGCTCTGAAAAACTGTTTTTT
TRBJ2-7	TRBV9	.	.	CASSAASDSPYEQYF	TGTGCCAGCAGCGCAGCCTCTGACAGTCCCTACGAGCAGTACTTC
TRBJ2-1	TRBV4-1	TRBD2	.	CASSQGTSFDNEQFF	TGCGCCAGCAGCCAAGGGACTAGCTTCGACAATGAGCAGTTCTTC
TRBJ2-7	TRBV19	.	.	CASVAGGSYEQYF	TGTGCCAGTGTAGCAGGCGGCTCCTACGAGCAGTACTTC
TRBJ2-7	TRBV7-3	.	.	CASSVDTNSYEQYF	TGTGCCAGCAGCGTGGACACCAACTCCTACGAGCAGTACTTC
TRBJ2-4	TRBV7-9	TRBD1	.	CASIQGTGGGLAEKNIQYF	TGTGCCAGCATCCAAGGGACAGGGGGCGGACTAGCGGAGAAAAACATTCAGTACTTC
TRBJ2-1	TRBV6-5	.	.	CASSLAEYNEQFF	TGTGCCAGCAGTTTAGCGGAGTACAATGAGCAGTTCTTC
TRBJ1-5	TRBV27	.	.	CASSLSRGHNQPQHF	TGTGCCAGCAGTTTATCTCGGGGGCACAATCAGCCCCAGCATTTT
TRBJ2-7	TRBV7-9	.	.	CASSLRLLRQGPPSYEQYF	TGTGCCAGCAGCTTAAGGCTTTTACGGCAGGGGCCACCCTCCTACGAGCAGTACTTC
TRBJ2-7	TRBV14	.	.	CASSQFSGYEQYF	TGTGCCAGCAGCCAATTTAGCGGCTACGAGCAGTACTTC
TRBJ2-2	TRBV11-2	.	.	CASSFLFYIQGHGELFF	TGTGCCAGCAGCTTCCTCTTCTACATACAGGGCCACGGGGAGCTGTTTTTT
TRBJ2-3	TRBV7-2	.	.	CASSLILRVDTQYF	TGTGCCAGCAGCTTAATATTGCGTGTGGATACGCAGTATTTT
TRBJ2-3	TRBV9	.	.	CASSAGTGPSTDTQYF	TGTGCCAGCAGCGCCGGGACCGGACCTAGCACAGATACGCAGTATTTT
TRBJ1-5	TRBV9	.	.	CASSPGRGNQPQHF	TGTGCCAGCAGCCCCGGCCGGGGCAATCAGCCCCAGCATTTT
TRBJ2-7	TRBV5-4	.	.	CASSSLDGLSSYEQYF	TGTGCCAGCAGCTCCTTGGACGGACTGAGCTCCTACGAGCAGTACTTC
TRBJ1-5	TRBV19	TRBD1	.	CASSHTGEWVSNQPQHF	TGTGCCAGTAGCCATACAGGGGAGTGGGTGAGCAATCAGCCCCAGCATTTT
TRBJ2-7	TRBV21-1	.	.	CASSKARADSSTYEQYF	TGTGCCAGCAGCAAAGCTCGTGCAGACAGTTCTACTTACGAGCAGTACTTC
TRBJ1-2	TRBV9	.	.	CASSVVSYGYTF	TGTGCCAGCAGCGTAGTGAGCTATGGCTACACCTTC
TRBJ2-7	TRBV19	.	.	CASSMRFFYEQYF	TGTGCCAGTAGTATGAGGTTCTTCTACGAGCAGTACTTC
TRBJ2-2	TRBV9	.	.	CASSKTNTGELFF	TGTGCCAGCAGCAAAACGAACACCGGGGAGCTGTTTTTT
TRBJ1-2	TRBV5-4	.	.	CASSLGTGKGYTF	TGTGCCAGCAGCTTGGGTACAGGAAAAGGCTACACCTTC
TRBJ2-7	TRBV11-2	TRBD1	.	CASSDRGIEQYF	TGTGCCAGCAGCGACAGGGGAATTGAGCAGTACTTC
TRBJ1-5	TRBV19	.	.	CASSIVASSNQPQHF	TGTGCCAGTAGTATAGTGGCGTCGAGCAATCAGCCCCAGCATTTT
TRBJ2-6	TRBV29-1	TRBD2	.	CSAPLAGGGANVLTF	TGCAGCGCCCCACTAGCGGGAGGTGGGGCCAACGTCCTGACTTTC
TRBJ1-1	TRBV18	TRBD1	.	CASSPTGLNTEAFF	TGTGCCAGCTCACCGACAGGGCTGAACACTGAAGCTTTCTTT
TRBJ2-3	TRBV11-2	TRBD2	.	CASSLGSGTETYTQYF	TGTGCCAGCAGCTTAGGTAGCGGGACGGAAACATATACGCAGTATTTT
TRBJ2-1	TRBV9	TRBD1	.	CASSLGQGSDEQFF	TGTGCCAGCAGCCTCGGACAGGGCAGCGATGAGCAGTTCTTC
TRBJ1-4	TRBV15	.	.	CATSRDLPPVLGEKLFF	TGTGCCACCAGCAGAGATCTCCCCCCCGTCCTAGGTGAAAAACTGTTTTTT
TRBJ1-5	TRBV28	TRBD1	.	CASSLRDRGNQPQHF	TGTGCCAGCAGTTTACGGGACAGGGGCAATCAGCCCCAGCATTTT
TRBJ2-7	TRBV19	TRBD2	.	CASAETSGSYEQYF	TGTGCCAGTGCTGAGACTAGCGGGAGCTACGAGCAGTACTTC
TRBJ2-5	TRBV4-3	TRBD1	once	CASSRVTGQGASETQYF	TGCGCCAGCAGCCGAGTAACGGGACAGGGGGCCTCGGAGACCCAGTACTTC
TRBJ1-1	TRBV5-1	.	.	CASSLGGVIMNTEAFF	TGCGCCAGCAGCTTGGGAGGAGTAATCATGAACACTGAAGCTTTCTTT
TRBJ2-7	TRBV9	TRBD1	.	CASSEGTGATYEQYF	TGTGCCAGCAGCGAGGGGACAGGGGCCACCTACGAGCAGTACTTC
TRBJ2-7	TRBV6-5	TRBD1	once	CASSFVGTGGSEQYF	TGTGCCAGCAGTTTCGTAGGGACAGGGGGTTCCGAGCAGTACTTC
TRBJ1-2	TRBV7-9	.	.	CASSLTDPRGYTF	TGTGCCAGCAGCTTAACGGACCCCCGTGGCTACACCTTC
TRBJ1-5	TRBV7-2	TRBD1	.	CASSLAATGGFHSNQPQHF	TGTGCCAGCAGCTTAGCGGCGACAGGGGGGTTCCATAGCAATCAGCCCCAGCATTTT
TRBJ2-3	TRBV13	TRBD2	.	CASSLALAGPTDTQYF	TGTGCCAGCAGCTTAGCGCTAGCGGGACCCACAGATACGCAGTATTTT
TRBJ1-5	TRBV9	.	.	CASSATRDINQPQHF	TGTGCCAGCAGCGCCACCCGGGACATTAATCAGCCCCAGCATTTT
TRBJ2-7	TRBV5-6	.	.	CASSPSTGLNSYEQYF	TGTGCCAGCAGCCCGTCGACAGGACTAAACTCCTACGAGCAGTACTTC
TRBJ1-1	TRBV7-6	.	few	CASSLGTNTEAFF	TGTGCCAGCAGCTTAGGCACGAACACTGAAGCTTTCTTT
TRBJ1-3	TRBV28	.	.	CASSFYGNTIYF	TGTGCCAGCAGTTTCTATGGAAACACCATATATTTT
TRBJ2-3	TRBV9	TRBD2	.	CASSVGGGLADTQYF	TGTGCCAGCAGCGTAGGGGGAGGGCTAGCGGATACGCAGTATTTT
TRBJ2-1	TRBV25-1	TRBD2	.	CASAAGAVYNEQFF	TGTGCCAGTGCAGCGGGAGCGGTCTACAATGAGCAGTTCTTC
TRBJ2-6	TRBV4-3	.	once	CASSQGRAGLSGANVLTF	TGCGCCAGCAGCCAAGGGCGGGCAGGCCTCTCTGGGGCCAACGTCCTGACTTTC
TRBJ1-1	TRBV27	.	.	CASSKTFPIAEAFF	TGTGCCAGCAGTAAGACCTTTCCGATCGCTGAAGCTTTCTTT
TRBJ2-2	TRBV4-1	.	.	CASSPAAGRIYTGELFF	TGCGCCAGCAGCCCCGCGGCGGGCCGCATTTACACCGGGGAGCTGTTTTTT
TRBJ2-1	TRBV4-1	.	.	CASSPSGVSYNEQFF	TGCGCCAGCAGCCCCTCGGGAGTTTCCTACAATGAGCAGTTCTTC
TRBJ2-1	TRBV4-2	TRBD2	.	CASSPRLAGNEQFF	TGTGCCAGCAGCCCGCGACTAGCGGGAAATGAGCAGTTCTTC
TRBJ2-7	TRBV14	TRBD2	.	CASSQEYGLAGKYEQYF	TGTGCCAGCAGCCAAGAATACGGGCTAGCGGGAAAATACGAGCAGTACTTC